The 24 T cell receptor beta chains reported below all come from one sample, sequenced in a study of shared clonotypes between healthy human individuals (dated by TCRdb to 2020 to 2021). Receptors were amplified or captured by the immunoSEQ multiplex PCR assay. Entries here come from immuneACCESS through TCRdb and include only in-frame sequences with V and J called. Some clones fail to appear in such tables; in the studies checked, an unresolved V gene covers under half of the shortfall, and the cause of the remainder is unknown. This sample holds over 2 million clones; 85% to 95% were observed only once. Together, the top ten hold roughly 0.13% of the sample. The sample taken for sequencing was naive CD4+ T cells sorted from blood. The cell subset or site label corresponds to: CD45RA+ positively selected. The origin of the receptors is a young man in good health.

The J gene is TRBJ2-4, the V gene TRBV6-6; 9 bases agree with TRBD1. Per the germline V gene, CDR1 is MNHNY and CDR2 is SVGAGI (reference sequence). J lost 5 bases, V lost 1 base, and 3 bases had no gene match. The length of the CDR3 is 15 residues. The CDR3 protein is CASSYLRTGENIQYF. In nucleotides, the CDR3 is TGTGCCAGCAGTTACTTACGGACAGGGGAAAACATTCAGTACTTC.

The V gene is TRBV12-5, the J gene TRBJ1-6, with 9 bases matching TRBD1. The germline CDR1 and CDR2 sequences are LGHNT and FRNRAP. J lost 7 bases, V lost 5 bases, and 3 bases had no gene match. This CDR3 has 14 amino acids. The CDR3 spells CASGLGQGNSPLHF. The DNA of the CDR3 is TGTGCTAGTGGTCTAGGACAGGGGAATTCACCCCTCCACTTT.

This clone appeared a single time. The genes are TRBV10-1 and TRBJ2-1, with 7 positions matching TRBD2. In germline, CDR1 is WNHNN, CDR2 SYGVQD (reference sequence). Trimming took 8 bases from V and 4 from J; bases not matched to a gene: 11. CDR3 length: 15 residues. This chain's CDR3 is CASAGGGLKYNEQFF. The DNA of the CDR3 is TGCGCCAGCGCGGGCGGGGGTCTGAAGTACAATGAGCAGTTCTTC.

This clone showed up just once. The chain employs TRBV4-1 and TRBJ2-7; TRBD2 agrees at 12 bases. CDR3 length: 14 residues. V trimming: 6 bases; J trimming: 4 bases; junction bases outside the gene matches: 4. Germline V gene lookup returns CDR1 MGHRA and CDR2 YSYEKL. The chain's CDR3 is CASSSTSGGYEQYF. The CDR3 region has the DNA TGCGCCAGCAGTTCGACTAGCGGGGGTTACGAGCAGTACTTC.

The CDR3 reads CASSIGRGGSYNSPLHF. The CDR3 nucleotides read TGTGCCAGTAGTATTGGCCGGGGTGGATCCTATAATTCACCCCTCCACTTT. J is TRBJ1-6 and V is TRBV19; no clear D gene. Per the germline V gene, CDR1 is LNHDA and CDR2 is SQIVND (reference sequence). The CDR3 contains 17 residues. Trimming pared 3 bases from V and 1 base from J, leaving 13 bases between.

This clone was observed a single time. CDR3 residues: CASSEQGLGDGYTF. CDR3 bases: TGTGCCAGCAGTGAACAGGGTTTGGGGGATGGCTACACCTTC. V and J are TRBV2 and TRBJ1-2; D perhaps matches TRBD1 (5 bases). The CDR3 runs to 14 residues. V was cut by 2 bases and J by 6 bases, with 13 bases left in between. The germline V gene encodes CDR1 SNHLY and CDR2 FYNNEI.

V is TRBV11-2 and J is TRBJ2-1; no reliable D call. With 2 bases removed from V and 10 bases from J, the gap between germline ends came to 12 bases. The germline gives CDR1 SGHAT, CDR2 FQNNGV. The CDR3 loop spans 13 amino acids. The CDR3 region has the DNA TGTGCCAGCAGCTTATCGGTCTTGTCAGAGCAGTTCTTC. Protein sequence: CASSLSVLSEQFF.

The chain recombines TRBV10-3 with TRBJ2-2; D possibly uses TRBD1 or TRBD2 (5 bases each). Germline lookup yields CDR1 ENHRY and CDR2 SYGVKD. V lost 2 bases to trimming and J lost 6 bases, with 10 bases between them. The CDR3 length is 14 residues. The CDR3 sequence: CAISERRGPGELFF. In DNA form, the CDR3 reads TGTGCCATCAGTGAGAGACGGGGCCCCGGGGAGCTGTTTTTT.

This sequence joins TRBV10-3 and TRBJ2-3; TRBD1 matches 9 bases. Trimming took 10 bases from V and 4 from J; bases not matched to a gene: 6. The CDR3 runs 13 residues. Germline V gene data show CDR1 as ENHRY and CDR2 as SYGVKD. The chain's CDR3 is CATIQGAADTQYF. The CDR3 bases are TGTGCCACCATACAGGGGGCGGCAGATACGCAGTATTTT.

CDR3 sequence: CASSQSTSGSTDTQYF. CDR3 coding DNA: TGTGCCAGCAGCCAATCAACTAGCGGTAGCACAGATACGCAGTATTTT. The chain is built from TRBV16 and TRBJ2-3; 8 bases agree with TRBD2. This CDR3 comprises 16 residues. The J segment lost 0 bases and the V segment lost 0 bases, leaving 2 bases of the junction unmatched. The germline CDR1 and CDR2 sequences are KGHSY and FQNENV. Using reference TRBV16 and TRBJ2-3 for the parts outside the CDR3, the full variable domain is GEEVAQTPKHLVRGEGQKAKLYCAPIKGHSYVFWYQQVLKNEFKFLISFQNENVFDETGMPKERFSAKCLPNSPCSLEIQATKLEDSAVYFCASSQSTSGSTDTQYFGPGTRLTVL.

This chain links TRBV2 with TRBJ2-7; perhaps TRBD1 as D (6 bases). Germline V gene lookup returns CDR1 SNHLY and CDR2 FYNNEI. This CDR3 spans 14 amino acids. Between the trimmed V and J ends, which lost 6 bases and 3 bases, there was a span of 15 bases. The CDR3 protein is CASRVRDKRYEQYF. CDR3 nucleotides: TGTGCCAGCAGGGTCCGGGACAAACGCTACGAGCAGTACTTC. Drawing the rest from reference TRBV2 and TRBJ2-7, the complete variable domain is EPEVTQTPSHQVTQMGQEVILRCVPISNHLYFYWYRQILGQKVEFLVSFYNNEISEKSEIFDDQFSVERPDGSNFTLKIRSTKLEDSAMYFCASRVRDKRYEQYFGPGTRLTVT.

The sample holds one count of this clone. The chain links TRBV18 to TRBJ1-1; D unclear. V dropped 2 bases and J dropped 0 bases, with 16 bases sitting between them. This CDR3 has 17 residues. Germline V gene lookup returns CDR1 KGHSH and CDR2 LQKENI. The CDR3 here is CASSPTLMAVMNTEAFF. For the CDR3, the DNA is TGTGCCAGCTCACCAACTCTAATGGCGGTAATGAACACTGAAGCTTTCTTT.

This chain uses TRBV7-9 with TRBJ2-7; D is unresolved. V lost 1 base, J lost 12 bases, and 22 bases lay in between. The CDR3 consists of 15 residues. Germline V gene lookup returns CDR1 SEHNR and CDR2 FQNEAQ (reference sequence). CDR3 coding DNA: TGTGCCAGCAGCTTAGGCTTCAGCGATCCCCTACTCGCGTACTTC. As protein: CASSLGFSDPLLAYF. Full variable domain (rest looked up from reference TRBV7-9 and TRBJ2-7): DTGVSQNPRHKITKRGQNVTFRCDPISEHNRLYWYRQTLGQGPEFLTYFQNEAQLEKSRLLSDRFSAERPKGSFSTLEIQRTEQGDSAMYLCASSLGFSDPLLAYFGPGTRLTVT.

In this sample, this clone turned up a few times. The chain combines TRBV9 with TRBJ2-2; D is uncertain. The length of the CDR3 is 14 residues. Trimming left V 6 bases short and J 2 bases short, with 11 bases between. Germline CDR1 and CDR2: SGDLS and YYNGEE. The CDR3 sequence: CASTFGHNTGELFF. The CDR3 DNA reads TGTGCCAGCACATTCGGCCATAACACCGGGGAGCTGTTTTTT.

V and J are TRBV6-5 and TRBJ1-2; D remains ambiguous. The germline V gene encodes CDR1 MNHEY and CDR2 SVGAGI. The CDR3 length is 12 residues. Trimming cost V 6 bases and J 3 bases, with 8 bases left between them. The CDR3 region is CASRGVDYGYTF. In nucleotides, the CDR3 is TGTGCCAGCAGGGGAGTGGACTATGGCTACACCTTC.

This clone was recorded once. This sample includes further DNA sequences coding for the same CDR3. This sequence joins TRBV5-1 and TRBJ2-3; no firm D call. Trimming shortened V by 4 bases and J by 5 bases, and 8 bases separated the two germline ends. There are 12 residues in the CDR3. The germline CDR1 and CDR2 sequences are SGHRS and YFSETQ. The CDR3 is CASSPGLDTQYF. For the CDR3, the DNA is TGCGCCAGCAGCCCCGGGTTAGATACGCAGTATTTT.

This rearrangement joins TRBV7-2 to TRBJ2-7, with D uncertain. CDR3 size: 14 residues. Germline assignment: CDR1 SGHTA and CDR2 FQGNSA. Trimming took 1 base from V and 6 from J, leaving 13 bases between them. This CDR3 is CASSLGGYLGEQYF. The CDR3 coding sequence is TGTGCCAGCAGCTTAGGAGGTTACCTGGGCGAGCAGTACTTC.

V gene TRBV10-2 combines with J gene TRBJ1-5; D uncertain. Trimming took off 11 bases at V and 0 bases at J, with 23 bases between the two ends. Germline values: CDR1 WSHSY, CDR2 SAAADI. This CDR3 contains 17 residues. CDR3 protein: CACCDVVRSDSNQPQHF. CDR3 in DNA: TGCGCCTGCTGTGACGTAGTGCGGAGCGATAGCAATCAGCCCCAGCATTTT.

The gene calls are TRBV2 and TRBJ2-3; possibly TRBD2 for D (6 bases). Trimming cost V 3 bases and J 4 bases, with 11 bases left between them. This CDR3 is 14 amino acids long. Germline CDR1 is SNHLY and CDR2 is FYNNEI. The CDR3 loop is CASSDSRRADTQYF. The CDR3 nucleotides read TGTGCCAGCAGTGATAGTAGGAGGGCAGATACGCAGTATTTT. The full variable domain, its missing parts supplied by reference TRBV2 and TRBJ2-3, is EPEVTQTPSHQVTQMGQEVILRCVPISNHLYFYWYRQILGQKVEFLVSFYNNEISEKSEIFDDQFSVERPDGSNFTLKIRSTKLEDSAMYFCASSDSRRADTQYFGPGTRLTVL.

This rearrangement joins TRBV7-2 to TRBJ1-3; TRBD1 might be the D (5 bases). Trimming shortened V by 4 bases and J by 0 bases, and 16 bases separated the two germline ends. CDR3 length: 17 residues. Germline-derived CDR1 and CDR2 are SGHTA and FQGNSA. CDR3 in amino acids: CASSSSPGRISGNTIYF. DNA for the CDR3: TGTGCCAGCAGCTCGAGCCCGGGACGCATCTCTGGAAACACCATATATTTT.

The chain has TRBV28 and TRBJ1-3; 7 bases are shared with TRBD1. CDR1 and CDR2 from the germline V gene are MDHEN and SYDVKM. Trimming removed 7 bases from V and 0 bases from J; junction bases left unmatched: 9. The CDR3 length is 16 residues. The CDR3 loop reads CASIQQGLGSGNTIYF. CDR3 nucleotides: TGTGCCAGCATTCAACAGGGGTTGGGCTCTGGAAACACCATATATTTT.

The chain joins TRBV9 to TRBJ2-1; D unresolved. Germline loops: CDR1 SGDLS, CDR2 YYNGEE. The CDR3 contains 13 residues. The V end was cut by 2 bases, the J end by 2 bases, with 5 bases between. For the CDR3, the DNA is TGTGCCAGCAGCGTGTTCCCCTACAATGAGCAGTTCTTC. Residues: CASSVFPYNEQFF.

V is TRBV5-6 and J is TRBJ2-1; maybe TRBD2 (6 bases). Germline assignment: CDR1 SGHDT and CDR2 YYEEEE. V lost 0 bases to trimming and J lost 4 bases, with 11 bases between them. The CDR3 length is 15 residues. The CDR3, as DNA: TGTGCCAGCAGCTTGGTTTCGGGGGTATACAATGAGCAGTTCTTC. Its translation: CASSLVSGVYNEQFF.

The chain is built from TRBV18 and TRBJ1-5; D unresolved. The CDR3 length is 13 residues. Germline CDR1 is KGHSH and CDR2 is LQKENI. The ends were cut back, 2 bases at V and 5 bases at J, with 7 bases in the middle. The CDR3, as DNA: TGTGCCAGCTCACCAACCGCAGATCAGCCCCAGCATTTT. Its protein product is CASSPTADQPQHF.